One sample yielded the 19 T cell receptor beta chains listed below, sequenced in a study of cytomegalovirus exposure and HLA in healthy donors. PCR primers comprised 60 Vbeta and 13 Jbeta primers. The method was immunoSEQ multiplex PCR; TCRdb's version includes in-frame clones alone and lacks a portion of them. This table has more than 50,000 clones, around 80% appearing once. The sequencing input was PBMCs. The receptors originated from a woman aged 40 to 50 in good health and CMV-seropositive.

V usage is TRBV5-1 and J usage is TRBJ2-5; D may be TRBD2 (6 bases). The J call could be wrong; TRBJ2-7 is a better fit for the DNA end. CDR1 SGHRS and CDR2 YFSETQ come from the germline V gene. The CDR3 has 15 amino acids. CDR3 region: CASSLSGTDSYEQYF. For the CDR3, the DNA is TGCGCCAGCAGCTTGTCCGGGACTGACTCCTACGAGCAGTACTTC.

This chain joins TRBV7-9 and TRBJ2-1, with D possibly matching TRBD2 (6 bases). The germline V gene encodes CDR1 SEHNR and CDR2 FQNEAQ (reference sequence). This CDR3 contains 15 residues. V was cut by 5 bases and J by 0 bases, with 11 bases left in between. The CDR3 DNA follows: TGTGCCAGCAGCCCGGACTACCTCTCCTACAATGAGCAGTTCTTC. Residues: CASSPDYLSYNEQFF.

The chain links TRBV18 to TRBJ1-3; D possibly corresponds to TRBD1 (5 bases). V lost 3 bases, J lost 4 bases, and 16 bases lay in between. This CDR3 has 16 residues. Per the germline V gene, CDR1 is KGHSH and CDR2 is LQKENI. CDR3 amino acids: CASSPGGLTEGNTIYF. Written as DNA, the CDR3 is TGTGCCAGCTCACCCGGGGGACTAACCGAGGGAAACACCATATATTTT.

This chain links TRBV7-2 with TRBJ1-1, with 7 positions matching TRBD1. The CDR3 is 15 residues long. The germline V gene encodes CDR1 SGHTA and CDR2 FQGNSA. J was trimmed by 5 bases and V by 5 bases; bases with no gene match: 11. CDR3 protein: CASSAATGVGTEAFF. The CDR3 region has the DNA TGTGCCAGCAGCGCCGCCACAGGGGTTGGGACTGAAGCTTTCTTT.

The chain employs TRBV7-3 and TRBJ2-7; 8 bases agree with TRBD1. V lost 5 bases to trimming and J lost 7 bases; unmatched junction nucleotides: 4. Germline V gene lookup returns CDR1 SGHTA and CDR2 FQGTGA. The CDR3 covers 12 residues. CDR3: CASSQGAGEQYF. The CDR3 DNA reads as TGTGCCAGCAGCCAGGGGGCGGGGGAGCAGTACTTC.

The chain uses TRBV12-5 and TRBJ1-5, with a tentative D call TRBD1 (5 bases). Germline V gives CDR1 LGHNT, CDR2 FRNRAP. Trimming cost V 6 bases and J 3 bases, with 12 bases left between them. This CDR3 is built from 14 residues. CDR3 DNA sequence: TGTGCTAGTGGCCGTGACAGTCACAATCAGCCCCAGCATTTT. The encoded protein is CASGRDSHNQPQHF.

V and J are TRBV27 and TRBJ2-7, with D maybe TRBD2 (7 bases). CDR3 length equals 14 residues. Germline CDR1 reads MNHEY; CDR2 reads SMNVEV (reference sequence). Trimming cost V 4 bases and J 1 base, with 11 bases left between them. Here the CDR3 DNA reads TGTGCCAGCAGTTCTAGGGGGGGATCCTACGAGCAGTACTTC. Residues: CASSSRGGSYEQYF.

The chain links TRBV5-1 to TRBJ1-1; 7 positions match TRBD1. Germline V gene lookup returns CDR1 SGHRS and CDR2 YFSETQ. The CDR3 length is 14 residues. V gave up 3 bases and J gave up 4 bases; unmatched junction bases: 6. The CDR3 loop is CASSSGQLGTEAFF. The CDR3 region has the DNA TGCGCCAGCAGCTCGGGACAGTTGGGCACTGAAGCTTTCTTT.

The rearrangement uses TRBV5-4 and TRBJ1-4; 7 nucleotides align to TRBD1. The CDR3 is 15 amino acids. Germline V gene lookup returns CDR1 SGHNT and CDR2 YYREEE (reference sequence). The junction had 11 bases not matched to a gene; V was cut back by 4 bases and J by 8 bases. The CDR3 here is CASSVGGTAGEKLFF. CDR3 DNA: TGTGCCAGCAGCGTGGGTGGGACAGCCGGAGAAAAACTGTTTTTT.

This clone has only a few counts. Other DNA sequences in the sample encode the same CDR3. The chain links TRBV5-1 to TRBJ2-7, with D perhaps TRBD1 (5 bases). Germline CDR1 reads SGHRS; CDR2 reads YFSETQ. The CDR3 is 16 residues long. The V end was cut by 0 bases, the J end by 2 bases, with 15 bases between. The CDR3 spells CASSLAVGTGTYEQYF. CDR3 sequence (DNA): TGCGCCAGCAGCTTGGCAGTTGGTACAGGTACCTACGAGCAGTACTTC.

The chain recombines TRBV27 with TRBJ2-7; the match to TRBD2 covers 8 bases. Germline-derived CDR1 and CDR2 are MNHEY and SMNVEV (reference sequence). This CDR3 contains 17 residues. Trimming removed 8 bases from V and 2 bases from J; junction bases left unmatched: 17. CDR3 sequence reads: CASSLRGGPGGAYEQYF. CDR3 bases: TGTGCCAGCTCCCTAAGGGGGGGACCGGGGGGGGCCTACGAGCAGTACTTC.

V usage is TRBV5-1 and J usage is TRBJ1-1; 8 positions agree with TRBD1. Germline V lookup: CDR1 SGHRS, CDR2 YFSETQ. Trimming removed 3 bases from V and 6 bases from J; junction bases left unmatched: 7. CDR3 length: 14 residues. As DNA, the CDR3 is TGCGCCAGCAGCTCCGGGGCAGGGGGCTCTGAAGCTTTCTTT. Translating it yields CASSSGAGGSEAFF.

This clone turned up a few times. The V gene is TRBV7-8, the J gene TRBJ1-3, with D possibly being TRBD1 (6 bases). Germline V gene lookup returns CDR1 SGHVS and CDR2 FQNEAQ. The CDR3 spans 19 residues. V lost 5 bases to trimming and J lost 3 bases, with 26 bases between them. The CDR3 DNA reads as TGTGCCAGCAGCGTCGGGACGGCCCCAGGGGATTCGAGTGGAAACACCATATATTTT. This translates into CASSVGTAPGDSSGNTIYF.

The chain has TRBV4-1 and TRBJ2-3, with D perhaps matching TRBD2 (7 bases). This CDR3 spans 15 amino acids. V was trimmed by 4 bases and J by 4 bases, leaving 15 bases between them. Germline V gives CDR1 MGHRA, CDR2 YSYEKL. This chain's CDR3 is CASSRLGEGADTQYF. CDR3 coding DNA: TGCGCCAGCAGCCGCCTAGGGGAGGGGGCAGATACGCAGTATTTT.

CDR3 nucleotide sequence: TGTGCCAGCAGCTCGTACGGGACAGCGAACTATGGCTACACCTTC. Its protein product is CASSSYGTANYGYTF. The gene calls are TRBV9 and TRBJ1-2; 7 nucleotides match TRBD1. The J segment lost 2 bases and the V segment lost 4 bases, leaving 8 bases of the junction unmatched. This CDR3 is built from 15 residues. CDR1 SGDLS and CDR2 YYNGEE come from the germline V gene.

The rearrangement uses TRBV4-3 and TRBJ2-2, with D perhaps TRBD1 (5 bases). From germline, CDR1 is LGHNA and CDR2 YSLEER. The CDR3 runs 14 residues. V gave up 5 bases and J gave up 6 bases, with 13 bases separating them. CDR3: CASSATVGPGELFF. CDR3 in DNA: TGCGCCAGCAGCGCGACAGTTGGACCCGGGGAGCTGTTTTTT.

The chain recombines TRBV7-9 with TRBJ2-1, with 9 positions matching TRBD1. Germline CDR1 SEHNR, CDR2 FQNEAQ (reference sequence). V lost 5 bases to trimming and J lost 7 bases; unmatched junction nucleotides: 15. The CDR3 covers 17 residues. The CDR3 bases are TGTGCCAGCAGCGCAACCCCCGGGGGACAGGGTAGGAATGAGCAGTTCTTC. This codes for CASSATPGGQGRNEQFF.

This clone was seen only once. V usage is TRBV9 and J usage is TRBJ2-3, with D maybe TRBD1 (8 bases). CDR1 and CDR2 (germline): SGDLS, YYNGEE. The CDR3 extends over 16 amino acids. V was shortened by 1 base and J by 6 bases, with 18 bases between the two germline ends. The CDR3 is CASSVRGDRGGDTQYF. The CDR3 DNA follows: TGTGCCAGCAGCGTACGCGGAGACAGGGGAGGGGATACGCAGTATTTT. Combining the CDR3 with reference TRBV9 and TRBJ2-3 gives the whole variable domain DSGVTQTPKHLITATGQRVTLRCSPRSGDLSVYWYQQSLDQGLQFLIQYYNGEERAKGNILERFSAQQFPDLHSELNLSSLELGDSALYFCASSVRGDRGGDTQYFGPGTRLTVL.

CDR3 DNA: TGTGCCAGCAGCCGGACTAGCGGGGGCCACCCCATCTTCACAGATACGCAGTATTTT. This gives the protein CASSRTSGGHPIFTDTQYF. The rearrangement uses TRBV2 and TRBJ2-3; 13 bases fit TRBD2. Germline V gene lookup returns CDR1 SNHLY and CDR2 FYNNEI. The CDR3 totals 19 residues. Trimming at V came to 6 bases and at J to 2 bases, leaving 14 bases not matched to a gene. The full variable domain, its missing parts supplied by reference TRBV2 and TRBJ2-3, is EPEVTQTPSHQVTQMGQEVILRCVPISNHLYFYWYRQILGQKVEFLVSFYNNEISEKSEIFDDQFSVERPDGSNFTLKIRSTKLEDSAMYFCASSRTSGGHPIFTDTQYFGPGTRLTVL.